Listed below are T cell receptor beta chains from one sample, sequenced in a study of Ad26.COV2.S vaccination and SARS-CoV-2 variants. The data were produced by immunoSEQ multiplex PCR, yet TCRdb's version contains in-frame clones alone and is incomplete. The sample shows about 350,000 clones, around 89% of them seen only once. The sample in question was peripheral blood, obtained in a trial of Ad26.COV2.S vaccine versus placebo. The receptors were gathered from a person between 18 and 60 years old who received the Ad26.COV2.S COVID-19 vaccine or a placebo. CDR3s include the opening cysteine and the closing phenylalanine or tryptophan. Each record gives: J gene, CDR3 length, V gene, CDR3 protein.

j_gene: TRBJ2-2; len: 14; v_gene: TRBV5-1; CDR3aa: CASSLNSGTGELFF
j_gene: TRBJ2-2; len: 16; v_gene: TRBV7-2; CDR3aa: CASTSWAGRITGELFF
j_gene: TRBJ1-3; len: 14; v_gene: TRBV19; CDR3aa: CASTAVSSGNTIYF
j_gene: TRBJ2-5; len: 12; v_gene: TRBV29-1; CDR3aa: CSVGGAQETQYF
j_gene: TRBJ2-7; len: 13; v_gene: TRBV2; CDR3aa: CASSEAIDRQQYF
j_gene: TRBJ1-1; len: 14; v_gene: TRBV3-1/TRBV3-2; CDR3aa: CASSQDLGGTEAFF
j_gene: TRBJ1-2; len: 14; v_gene: TRBV7-2; CDR3aa: CASSKDRGYLGYTF
j_gene: TRBJ1-2; len: 12; v_gene: TRBV15; CDR3aa: CATSRAWDRARF
j_gene: TRBJ1-1; len: 14; v_gene: TRBV5-6; CDR3aa: CASSPRTGKTEAFF
j_gene: TRBJ1-3; len: 13; v_gene: TRBV10-1; CDR3aa: CASQMSGGNTIYF